The present T cell receptor beta chain was sequenced within a study of T cell changes during pregnancy in multiple sclerosis. Data came from immunoSEQ multiplex PCR; TCRdb stores just in-frame clones and leaves some out. The sample comprises under 95,000 clones, roughly 95% of which are singletons, and 0.75% rests with the top ten. In this sample, this clone turned up a few times. The receptor was derived from a female donor in good health, enrolled as a control in a pregnancy study. The material sequenced was peripheral blood, taken in the second trimester of pregnancy.

The DNA for the CDR3 is TGTGCCAGCAGCTTAACACCCACGGGGATTGAGCAGTTCTTC. Its protein product is CASSLTPTGIEQFF. The chain combines TRBV11-3 with TRBJ2-1; perhaps TRBD2 as D (5 bases). The CDR3 spans 14 residues. Germline CDR1 SGHNT, CDR2 YENEEA. V lost 2 bases and J 9 bases, leaving 14 bases between the germline ends.